This T cell receptor beta chain was observed in a study of blood T cells in healthy people across ages (dated by TCRdb to about 2015). Context from the whole study: Template switching captured roughly one uniquely barcoded TCR beta cDNA molecule per two T cells in model experiments. Using deep sequencing normalized with unique cDNA molecular identifiers, the study measured how TCR beta repertoire diversity changes with age. Two additional independent replicas of 1 million unique cDNA reads from the same blood draw were analyzed for two donors (one aged 18 to 29 and one aged 80 or older). To avoid experimental bias, donors of different ages were spread randomly across the sequencing lanes. Donors were grouped into four age groups: young (average approximately 15 years), middle-aged (around 39), aged (62) and long-lived (approximately 81).

Concerning this clonotype itself: The antigen it binds to is not known. Per-base quality was not reported, and no clone a single base away is much larger than it.

Donors were under 40 systemically healthy Caucasian individuals from Russia aged roughly 6 to 100 years. Each donor gave ten milliliters of peripheral blood, collected into EDTA-treated Vacutainer tubes. Ficoll-Paque density-gradient centrifugation was used to isolate PBMCs, with at least 7 million per sample. Trizol reagent was used to extract total RNA from the PBMCs, yielding at least 5.5 micrograms per sample. For every donor, flow cytometry on a PBMC aliquot measured the percentage of naive CD45RAhigh/CD27high T cells. General conclusions and limits of the study: Total diversity estimates from one million sequenced T cells were considered lower bounds and underestimates. Observed TCR beta diversity per million T cells fell roughly linearly with age, and a significant reduction was already apparent by age roughly 40. There was a strong correlation between observed TCR beta diversity and the percentage of naive T cells measured by flow cytometry. Donor CMV infection status was unknown, potentially confounding age-related changes in expanded clonotypes. The long-lived group showed more naive CD4+ T cells, fewer expanded clones and increased TCR diversity than the aged group, suggesting age selection. Bulk unsorted PBMC profiling prevented conclusive comparison of naive and antigen-experienced compartments.

The CDR3 measures 13 amino acids from cysteine to phenylalanine. Kept here is only the CDR3 DNA, which spans 39 bases and is read in frame from base 1. The germline V gene sets CDR1 to SQVTM and CDR2 to ANQGSEA. After removal of 6 bases from V and 2 bases from J, the junction retains 7 bases not matched to a gene. Receptor libraries were prepared by 5' RACE. TCRdb shows the sequencer as Illumina HiSeq 2500. The second PCR ran for roughly 6 to 11 cycles and used a J-beta primer mix along with a sample-barcoded 5' primer. A template-switch 5' adaptor carrying 12 random nucleotides introduced a unique molecular identifier onto each TCR beta cDNA molecule. At least 2.5 million CDR3-containing paired-end reads were obtained from each sample. First-strand cDNA synthesis was performed from all RNA using the Mint cDNA synthesis kit, with priming by a TRBC-specific oligonucleotide. All cDNA was treated with uracil-DNA glycosylase and then went through a first 18-cycle PCR with the universal primers M1SS and BC2_uni_R. The paper's processing steps were these. Each sample was normalized by randomly selecting 1 million high-quality reads, each carrying a distinct molecular identifier. Instead of being binned into consensus sequences, reads that shared molecular identifiers were thrown out. MiTCR, set to a Q25 quality threshold and the strictest error-elimination algorithm, was used for CDR3 identification, clonotype clustering and error correction. A nonparametric unseen species model with Euler transformation was used to estimate a lower bound on total TCR beta diversity. The public reads were run again by TCRdb, first through fastp at Q25 and then through MiXCR, and only productive beta chains were kept. Every CDR3 protein is listed once, alongside the most common genes and DNA of its rows. The authors' filters were not applied to this entry. This sample gives around 690,000 distinct CDR3 sequences in total; about 53% of them show up just once. Clones ranked in the top ten supply approximately 37% of the sample.

Sequenced: blood. This receptor was identified in a man in his fifties or sixties in good health. The sequence joins TRBV29-1 to TRBJ2-7, and 7 bases in between align with TRBD1. For the CDR3, the sequence is CSVGDRNPYEQYF. The DNA reads as follows: TGCAGCGTGGGGGACAGAAATCCCTACGAGCAGTACTTC.